Listed here are 22 T cell receptor beta chains from one sample, sequenced in a study of somatic mutations in cytotoxic T cells in rheumatoid arthritis. The method was immunoSEQ multiplex PCR; TCRdb's version includes in-frame clones alone and lacks a portion of them. The top ten clones hold roughly an eighth of a sample with about 12,000 clones, roughly 80% of them seen once. The sequenced sample was CD8+ T cells sorted from blood. Every receptor here comes from a man in his forties or fifties in good health.

J is TRBJ1-5 and V is TRBV19, with D maybe TRBD1 (5 bases). Trimming removed 3 bases at V and 1 base at J, with 7 bases between. Germline CDR1 LNHDA, CDR2 SQIVND (reference sequence). The CDR3 covers 14 residues. CDR3 DNA sequence: TGTGCCAGTAGTATGTGGGACAGCAATCAGCCCCAGCATTTT. This encodes CASSMWDSNQPQHF.

The chain couples TRBV9 to TRBJ1-2; D is undetermined. V shed 5 bases and J shed 5 bases, with 4 bases lying between them. CDR1 and CDR2 (germline): SGDLS, YYNGEE. The CDR3 runs to 10 residues. The CDR3, as DNA: TGTGCCAGCAGTGCTTATGGCTACACCTTC. This sequence encodes CASSAYGYTF.

The V and J genes are TRBV9 and TRBJ1-5, with D perhaps TRBD1 (6 bases). Germline V gene data show CDR1 as SGDLS and CDR2 as YYNGEE. V lost 0 bases and J lost 6, with 13 bases in between. This CDR3 comprises 15 residues. The CDR3 sequence: CASSVGGGERQPQHF. Written as DNA, the CDR3 is TGTGCCAGCAGCGTAGGGGGGGGCGAGCGTCAGCCCCAGCATTTT.

This CDR3 is CASSPRDSHYEQYV. CDR3 coding DNA: TGTGCCAGCAGTCCCCGGGACAGCCACTACGAGCAGTACGTC. The V and J genes are TRBV2 and TRBJ2-7; 7 bases match TRBD1. Germline V gene data show CDR1 as SNHLY and CDR2 as FYNNEI. The CDR3 is made up of 14 amino acids. Trimming removed 5 bases from V and 3 bases from J; junction bases left unmatched: 7.

V is TRBV11-2 and J is TRBJ1-5, with 7 bases fitting TRBD1. This CDR3 has 13 amino acids. The ends lost 3 bases at V and 8 bases at J; junction bases unmatched: 4. CDR1 and CDR2 (germline): SGHAT, FQNNGV. Here the CDR3 reads CASSLAGGKPQHF. Written as DNA, the CDR3 is TGTGCCAGCAGCTTGGCAGGGGGTAAGCCCCAGCATTTT.

The chain combines TRBV27 with TRBJ2-5; 8 positions match TRBD2. Germline CDR1 is MNHEY and CDR2 is SMNVEV (reference sequence). V lost 6 bases and J lost 5; bases outside the gene matches: 20. The CDR3 is made up of 18 amino acids. This CDR3 is CASSPIKVAGPWLETQYF. The CDR3 DNA follows: TGTGCCAGCAGCCCAATTAAGGTAGCGGGGCCTTGGTTGGAGACCCAGTACTTC.

In this sample, this clone is large. The chain combines TRBV7-9 with TRBJ2-7; TRBD1 is a possible D gene (7 bases). V lost 5 bases to trimming and J lost 1 base, with 15 bases between them. This CDR3 is built from 15 residues. CDR1 is SEHNR, CDR2 FQNEAQ, per germline (reference sequence). The CDR3 DNA is TGTGCCAGCAGCCCAGCGGCAGGGGGGTCCTACGAGCAGTACTTC. Protein sequence: CASSPAAGGSYEQYF.

The V gene is TRBV6-1, the J gene TRBJ2-4; the D gene is possibly TRBD2 (6 bases). V was shortened by 4 bases and J by 10 bases, with 26 bases between the two germline ends. Per germline, CDR1 MNHNS and CDR2 SASEGT. The CDR3 spans 17 residues. CDR3 sequence: CASSAWGLVLPGSIQYF. The DNA of the CDR3 is TGTGCCAGCAGTGCTTGGGGACTCGTCCTACCAGGGAGTATTCAGTACTTC.

The gene calls are TRBV14 and TRBJ2-1, with TRBD1 matching over 7 bases. The CDR3 is made up of 14 amino acids. CDR1 is SGHDN and CDR2 is FVKESK in the germline V gene. The junction had 5 bases not matched to a gene; V was cut back by 1 base and J by 8 bases. CDR3 sequence: CASSQGAGTDEQFF. The DNA of the CDR3 is TGTGCCAGCAGCCAAGGGGCCGGGACAGATGAGCAGTTCTTC.

This clone was detected only a few times. V gene TRBV7-9 combines with J gene TRBJ2-7; D possibly uses TRBD1 or TRBD2 (5 bases each). Trimming took 3 bases from V and 4 from J, leaving 13 bases between them. The CDR3 extends over 14 amino acids. Germline V lookup: CDR1 SEHNR, CDR2 FQNEAQ (reference sequence). CDR3 amino acids: CASSLGPTQYEQYF. The CDR3 region has the DNA TGTGCCAGCAGCTTGGGACCGACGCAATACGAGCAGTACTTC.

The genes are TRBV5-1 and TRBJ2-5; 13 bases match TRBD2. Trimming removed 4 bases from V and 2 bases from J; junction bases left unmatched: 14. This CDR3 region has 19 residues. CDR1 is SGHRS, CDR2 YFSETQ, per germline. The chain's CDR3 is CASSPTGLAGEGPQETQYF. DNA of the CDR3: TGCGCCAGCAGCCCGACTGGACTAGCGGGGGAGGGACCACAAGAGACCCAGTACTTC.

Here the CDR3 reads CASRGTDYGYTF. CDR3 nucleotides: TGTGCCAGCAGAGGGACAGATTATGGCTACACCTTC. This chain connects TRBV2 to TRBJ1-2, with 7 nucleotides matching TRBD1. The CDR3 contains 12 residues. V was pared by 6 bases and J by 5 bases, with 3 bases of the junction left unmatched. Germline V gene data show CDR1 as SNHLY and CDR2 as FYNNEI.

This clone has a single count. The chain joins TRBV29-1 to TRBJ1-3, with D perhaps TRBD1 (5 bases). Trimming removed 5 bases from V and 3 bases from J, with 11 bases in between. In germline, CDR1 is SQVTM, CDR2 ANQGSEA. The CDR3 contains 13 residues. CDR3 sequence reads: CSVKAGDGNTIYF. CDR3 nucleotides: TGCAGCGTTAAGGCGGGGGATGGAAACACCATATATTTT.

The J gene is TRBJ2-1, the V gene TRBV7-3, with D possibly matching TRBD2 (5 bases). The CDR3 is 16 residues long. Germline-derived CDR1 and CDR2 are SGHTA and FQGTGA. V lost 2 bases and J lost 0, with 11 bases in between. CDR3 coding DNA: TGTGCCAGCAGCTTAGGGGAGACCAGCTCCTACAATGAGCAGTTCTTC. Encoded protein: CASSLGETSSYNEQFF.

V gene TRBV27 combines with J gene TRBJ1-1; D is perhaps TRBD1 (5 bases). Germline lookup yields CDR1 MNHEY and CDR2 SMNVEV (reference sequence). Trimming cost V 6 bases and J 5 bases, with 16 bases left between them. The CDR3 totals 14 residues. The CDR3 protein is CASRTVQTGTEAFF. In nucleotides, the CDR3 is TGTGCCAGCAGGACAGTCCAGACCGGGACTGAAGCTTTCTTT.

This chain connects TRBV2 to TRBJ2-7; 10 bases fit TRBD1. The CDR3 runs to 14 residues. V trimming: 7 bases; J trimming: 7 bases; junction bases outside the gene matches: 10. Germline CDR1 is SNHLY and CDR2 is FYNNEI. CDR3: CASTPGTGAEEQYV. Here the CDR3 DNA reads TGTGCCAGCACCCCCGGGACAGGGGCGGAGGAGCAGTACGTC.

This clone was picked up one time. The chain combines TRBV10-3 with TRBJ1-6; TRBD1 agrees at 8 bases. There are 17 residues in the CDR3. Trimming cost V 6 bases and J 8 bases; bases outside gene matches: 15. Germline assignment: CDR1 ENHRY and CDR2 SYGVKD. CDR3: CAIRSFLQGAMDSPLHF. CDR3 nucleotides: TGTGCCATCAGGAGCTTTTTGCAGGGGGCTATGGATTCACCCCTCCACTTT.

The V call is TRBV27, the J call TRBJ1-5, with TRBD1 matching 10 bases. The CDR3 extends over 15 amino acids. V was clipped by 5 bases and J by 0 bases; unmatched bases: 1. The germline gives CDR1 MNHEY, CDR2 SMNVEV (reference sequence). CDR3 nucleotide sequence: TGTGCCAGCAGTCGACAGGGGGCTAGCAATCAGCCCCAGCATTTT. It translates to CASSRQGASNQPQHF.

The chain links TRBV6-1 to TRBJ2-7; D ambiguous. V dropped 9 bases and J dropped 4 bases, with 16 bases sitting between them. Germline values: CDR1 MNHNS, CDR2 SASEGT. CDR3 size: 13 residues. The DNA for the CDR3 is TGTGCCAGTAAATCGGAACCCGGATACGAGCAGTACGTC. Amino acids: CASKSEPGYEQYV.

The chain joins TRBV7-2 to TRBJ1-2; no definite D call. V was shortened by 1 base and J by 9 bases, with 6 bases between the two germline ends. The CDR3 has 11 amino acids. Germline V CDR1 and CDR2: SGHTA, FQGNSA. CDR3: CASSLGGSYTF. The CDR3 nucleotides read TGTGCCAGCAGCTTAGGAGGAAGCTACACCTTC. Full variable domain (remainder filled in from reference TRBV7-2 and TRBJ1-2): GAGVSQSPSNKVTEKGKDVELRCDPISGHTALYWYRQSLGQGLEFLIYFQGNSAPDKSGLPSDRFSAERTGGSVSTLTIQRTQQEDSAVYLCASSLGGSYTFGSGTRLTVV.

The genes are TRBV27 and TRBJ2-1; no reliable D call. Trimming pared 8 bases from V and 9 bases from J, leaving 20 bases between. Germline assignment: CDR1 MNHEY and CDR2 SMNVEV (reference sequence). The CDR3 length is 14 residues. The CDR3 here is CASGDGSRASEQFF. The CDR3 DNA sequence: TGTGCCAGCGGTGACGGGTCCCGGGCTTCTGAGCAGTTCTTC.

The chain combines TRBV30 with TRBJ2-7, with D tentatively TRBD2 (6 bases). V lost 3 bases to trimming and J lost 6 bases, with 9 bases between them. Germline CDR1 GTSNPN, CDR2 SVGIG (reference sequence). This CDR3 is 11 amino acids long. CDR3 region: CAWRGGTEQYV. CDR3 nucleotides: TGTGCCTGGAGGGGGGGAACCGAGCAGTACGTC.